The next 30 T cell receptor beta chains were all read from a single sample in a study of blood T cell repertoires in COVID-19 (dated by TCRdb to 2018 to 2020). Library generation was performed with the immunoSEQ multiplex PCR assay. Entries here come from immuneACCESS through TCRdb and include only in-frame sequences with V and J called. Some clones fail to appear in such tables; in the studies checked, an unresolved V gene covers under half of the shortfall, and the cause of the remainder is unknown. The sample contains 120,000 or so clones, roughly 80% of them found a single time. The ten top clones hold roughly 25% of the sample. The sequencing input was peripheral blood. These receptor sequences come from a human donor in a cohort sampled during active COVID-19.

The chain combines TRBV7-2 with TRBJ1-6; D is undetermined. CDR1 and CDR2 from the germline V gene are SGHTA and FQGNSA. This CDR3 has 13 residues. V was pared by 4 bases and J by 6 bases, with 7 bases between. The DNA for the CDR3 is TGTGCCAGCAGCTCAAACAGTAATTCACCCCTCCACTTT. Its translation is CASSSNSNSPLHF. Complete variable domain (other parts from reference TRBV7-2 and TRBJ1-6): GAGVSQSPSNKVTEKGKDVELRCDPISGHTALYWYRQSLGQGLEFLIYFQGNSAPDKSGLPSDRFSAERTGGSVSTLTIQRTQQEDSAVYLCASSSNSNSPLHFGNGTRLTVT.

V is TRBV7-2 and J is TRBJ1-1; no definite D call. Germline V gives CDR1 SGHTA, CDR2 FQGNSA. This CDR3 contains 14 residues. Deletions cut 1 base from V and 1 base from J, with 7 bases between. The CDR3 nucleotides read TGTGCCAGCAGCTTAGGCGTCTGGAACACTGAAGCTTTCTTT. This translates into CASSLGVWNTEAFF. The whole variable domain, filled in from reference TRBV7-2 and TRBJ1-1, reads GAGVSQSPSNKVTEKGKDVELRCDPISGHTALYWYRQSLGQGLEFLIYFQGNSAPDKSGLPSDRFSAERTGGSVSTLTIQRTQQEDSAVYLCASSLGVWNTEAFFGQGTRLTVV.

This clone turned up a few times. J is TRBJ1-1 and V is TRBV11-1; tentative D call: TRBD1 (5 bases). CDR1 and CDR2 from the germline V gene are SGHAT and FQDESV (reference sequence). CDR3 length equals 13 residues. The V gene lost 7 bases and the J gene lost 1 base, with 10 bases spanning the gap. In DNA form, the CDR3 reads TGTGCCAGCACCCGTAGGGGGAACACTGAAGCTTTCTTT. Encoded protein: CASTRRGNTEAFF.

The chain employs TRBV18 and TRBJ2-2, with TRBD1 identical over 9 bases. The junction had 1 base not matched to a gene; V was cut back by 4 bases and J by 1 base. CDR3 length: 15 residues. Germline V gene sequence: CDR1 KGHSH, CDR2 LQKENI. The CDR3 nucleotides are TGTGCCAGCTCACTGGGACAGGGGAACACCGGGGAGCTGTTTTTT. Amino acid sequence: CASSLGQGNTGELFF.

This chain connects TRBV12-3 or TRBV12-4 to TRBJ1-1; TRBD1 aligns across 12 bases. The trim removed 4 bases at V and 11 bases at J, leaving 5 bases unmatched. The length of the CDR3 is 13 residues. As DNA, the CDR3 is TGTGCCAGCAGTTCCCCGGGACAGGGGGCCGCTTTCTTT. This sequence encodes CASSSPGQGAAFF.

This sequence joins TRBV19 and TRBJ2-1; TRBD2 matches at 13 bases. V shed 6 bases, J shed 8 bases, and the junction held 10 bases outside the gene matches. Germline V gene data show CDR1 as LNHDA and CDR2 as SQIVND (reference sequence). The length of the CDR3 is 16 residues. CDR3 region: CASRELAGGLSHEQFF. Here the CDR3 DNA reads TGTGCCAGTAGGGAACTAGCGGGGGGGCTTAGCCATGAGCAGTTCTTC. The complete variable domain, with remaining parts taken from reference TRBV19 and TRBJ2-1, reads DGGITQSPKYLFRKEGQNVTLSCEQNLNHDAMYWYRQDPGQGLRLIYYSQIVNDFQKGDIAEGYSVSREKKESFPLTVTSAQKNPTAFYLCASRELAGGLSHEQFFGPGTRLTVL.

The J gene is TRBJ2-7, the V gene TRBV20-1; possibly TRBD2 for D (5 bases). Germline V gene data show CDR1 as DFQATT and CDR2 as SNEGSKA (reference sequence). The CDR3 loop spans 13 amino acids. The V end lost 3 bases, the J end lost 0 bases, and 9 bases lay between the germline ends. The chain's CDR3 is CSASAGGSYEQYF. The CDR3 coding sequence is TGCAGTGCTAGTGCAGGAGGCTCCTACGAGCAGTACTTC.

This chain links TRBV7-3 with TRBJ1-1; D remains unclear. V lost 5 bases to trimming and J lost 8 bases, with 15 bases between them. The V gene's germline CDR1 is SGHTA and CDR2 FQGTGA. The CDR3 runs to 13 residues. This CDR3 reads CASSITQKTEAFF. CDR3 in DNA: TGTGCCAGCAGCATTACACAGAAGACAGAAGCTTTCTTT.

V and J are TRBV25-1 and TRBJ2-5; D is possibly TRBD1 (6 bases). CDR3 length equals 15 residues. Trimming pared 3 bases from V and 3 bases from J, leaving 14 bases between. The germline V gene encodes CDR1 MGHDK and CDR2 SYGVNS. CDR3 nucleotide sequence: TGTGCCAGCAGTGACCCGACAGGTAGAAAAGAGACCCAGTACTTC. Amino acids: CASSDPTGRKETQYF.

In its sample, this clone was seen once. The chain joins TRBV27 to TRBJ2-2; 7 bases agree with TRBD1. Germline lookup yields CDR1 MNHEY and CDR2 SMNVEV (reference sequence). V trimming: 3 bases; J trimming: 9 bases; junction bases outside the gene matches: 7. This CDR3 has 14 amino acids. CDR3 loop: CASSLWDSPRELFF. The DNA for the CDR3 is TGTGCCAGCAGTTTGTGGGACAGCCCGAGGGAGCTGTTTTTT.

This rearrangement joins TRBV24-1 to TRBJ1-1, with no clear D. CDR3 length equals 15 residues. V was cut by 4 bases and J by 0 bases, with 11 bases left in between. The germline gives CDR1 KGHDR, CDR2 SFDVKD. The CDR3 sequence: CATSDPAKMNTEAFF. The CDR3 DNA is TGTGCCACCAGTGACCCTGCGAAGATGAACACTGAAGCTTTCTTT.

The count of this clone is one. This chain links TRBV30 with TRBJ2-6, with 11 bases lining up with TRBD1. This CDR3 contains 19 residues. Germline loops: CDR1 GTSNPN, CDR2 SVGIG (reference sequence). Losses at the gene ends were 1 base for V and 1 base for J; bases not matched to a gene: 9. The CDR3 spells CAWSGWTGGALSGANVLTF. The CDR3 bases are TGTGCCTGGAGTGGCTGGACAGGGGGCGCATTATCTGGGGCCAACGTCCTGACTTTC.

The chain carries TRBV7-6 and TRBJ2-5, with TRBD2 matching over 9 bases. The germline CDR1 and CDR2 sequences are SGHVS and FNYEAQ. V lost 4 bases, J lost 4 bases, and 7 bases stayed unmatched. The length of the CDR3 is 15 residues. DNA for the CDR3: TGTGCCAGCAGCTCGGTAGCGGGGGTGGGAGAGACCCAGTACTTC. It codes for CASSSVAGVGETQYF.

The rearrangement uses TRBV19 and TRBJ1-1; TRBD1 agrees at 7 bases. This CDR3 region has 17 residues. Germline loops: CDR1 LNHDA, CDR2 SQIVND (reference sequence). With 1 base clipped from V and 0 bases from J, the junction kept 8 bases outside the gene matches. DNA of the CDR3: TGTGCCAGTAGTATAGGTAGGGGGCGAGGCCTGAACACTGAAGCTTTCTTT. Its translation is CASSIGRGRGLNTEAFF.

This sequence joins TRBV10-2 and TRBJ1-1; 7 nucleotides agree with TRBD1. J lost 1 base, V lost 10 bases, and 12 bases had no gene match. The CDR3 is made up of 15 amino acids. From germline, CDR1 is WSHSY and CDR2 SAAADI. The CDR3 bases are TGCGCCACCCTTGCGACAGGGCTTAAGAACACTGAAGCTTTCTTT. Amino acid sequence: CATLATGLKNTEAFF.

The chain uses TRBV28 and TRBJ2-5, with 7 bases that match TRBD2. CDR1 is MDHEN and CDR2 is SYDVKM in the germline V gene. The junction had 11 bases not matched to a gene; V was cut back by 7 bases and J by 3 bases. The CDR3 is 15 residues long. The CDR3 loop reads CASTTGRRGKETQYF. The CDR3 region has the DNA TGTGCCAGCACCACCGGACGGCGGGGGAAAGAGACCCAGTACTTC.

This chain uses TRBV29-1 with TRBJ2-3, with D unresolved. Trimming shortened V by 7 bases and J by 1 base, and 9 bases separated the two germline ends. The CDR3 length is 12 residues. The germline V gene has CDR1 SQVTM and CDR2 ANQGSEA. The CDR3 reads CSASIGTDTQYF. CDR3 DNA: TGCAGCGCTAGTATCGGCACAGATACGCAGTATTTT.

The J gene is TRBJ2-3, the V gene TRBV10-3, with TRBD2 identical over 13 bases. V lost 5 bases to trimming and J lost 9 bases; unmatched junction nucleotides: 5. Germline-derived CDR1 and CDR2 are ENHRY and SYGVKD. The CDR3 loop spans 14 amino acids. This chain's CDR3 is CAISTTSGGYTQYF. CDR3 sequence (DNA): TGTGCCATCAGTACGACTAGCGGGGGGTACACGCAGTATTTT.

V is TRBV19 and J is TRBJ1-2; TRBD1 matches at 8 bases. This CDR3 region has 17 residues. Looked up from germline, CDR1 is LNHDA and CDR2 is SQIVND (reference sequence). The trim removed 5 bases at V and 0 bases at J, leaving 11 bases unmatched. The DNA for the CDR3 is TGTGCCAGTAGTTCCCCCCAGGGGGCCCAAGCTAACTATGGCTACACCTTC. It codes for CASSSPQGAQANYGYTF. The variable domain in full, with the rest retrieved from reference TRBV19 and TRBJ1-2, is DGGITQSPKYLFRKEGQNVTLSCEQNLNHDAMYWYRQDPGQGLRLIYYSQIVNDFQKGDIAEGYSVSREKKESFPLTVTSAQKNPTAFYLCASSSPQGAQANYGYTFGSGTRLTVV.

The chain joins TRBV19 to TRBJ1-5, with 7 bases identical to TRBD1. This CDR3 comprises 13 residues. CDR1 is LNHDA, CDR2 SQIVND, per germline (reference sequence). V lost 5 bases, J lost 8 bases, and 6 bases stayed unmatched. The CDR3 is CASSPRDSEPQHF. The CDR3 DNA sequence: TGTGCCAGTAGTCCGAGGGACAGTGAGCCCCAGCATTTT.

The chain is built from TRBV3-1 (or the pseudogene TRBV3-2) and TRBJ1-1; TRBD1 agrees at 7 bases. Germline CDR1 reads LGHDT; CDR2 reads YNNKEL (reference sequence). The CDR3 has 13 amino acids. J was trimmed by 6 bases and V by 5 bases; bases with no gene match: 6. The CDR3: CASSSRGQAEAFF. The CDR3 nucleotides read TGTGCCAGCAGCTCAAGAGGACAGGCTGAAGCTTTCTTT.

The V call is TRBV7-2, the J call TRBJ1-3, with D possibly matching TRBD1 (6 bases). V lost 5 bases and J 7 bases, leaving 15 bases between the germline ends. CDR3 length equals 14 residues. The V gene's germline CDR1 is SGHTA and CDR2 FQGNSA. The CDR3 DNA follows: TGTGCCAGCAGCGAGGGGCCGCAGGGGAACACCATATATTTT. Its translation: CASSEGPQGNTIYF.

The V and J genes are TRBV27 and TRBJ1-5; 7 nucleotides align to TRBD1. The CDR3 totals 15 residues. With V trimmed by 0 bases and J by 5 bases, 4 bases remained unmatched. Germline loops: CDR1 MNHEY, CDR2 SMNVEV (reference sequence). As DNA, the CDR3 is TGTGCCAGCAGTTTATCCGGACAGGCATATCAGCCCCAGCATTTT. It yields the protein CASSLSGQAYQPQHF.

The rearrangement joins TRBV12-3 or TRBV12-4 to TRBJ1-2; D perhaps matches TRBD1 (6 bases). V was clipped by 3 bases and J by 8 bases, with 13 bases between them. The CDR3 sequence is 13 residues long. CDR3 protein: CASSFFRGEGYTF. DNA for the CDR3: TGTGCCAGCAGTTTTTTCAGGGGAGAAGGCTACACCTTC.

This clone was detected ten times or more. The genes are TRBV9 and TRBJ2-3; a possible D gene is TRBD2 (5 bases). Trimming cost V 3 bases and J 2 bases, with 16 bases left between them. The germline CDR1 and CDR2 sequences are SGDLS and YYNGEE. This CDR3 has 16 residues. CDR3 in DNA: TGTGCCAGCAGCGAAGAGGGTGGGGAACCCACAGATACGCAGTATTTT. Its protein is CASSEEGGEPTDTQYF.

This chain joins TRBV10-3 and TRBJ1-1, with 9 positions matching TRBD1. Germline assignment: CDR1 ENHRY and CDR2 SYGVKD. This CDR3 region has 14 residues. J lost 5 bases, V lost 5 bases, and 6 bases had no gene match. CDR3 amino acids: CAISFSTGGTEAFF. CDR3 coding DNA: TGTGCCATCAGTTTTTCGACAGGGGGTACTGAAGCTTTCTTT.

The CDR3: CASSEQTGVGPGANVLTF. CDR3 bases: TGTGCCAGCAGTGAACAAACAGGGGTTGGCCCTGGGGCCAACGTCCTGACTTTC. This chain connects TRBV2 to TRBJ2-6; 7 bases are a match to TRBD1. J was trimmed by 2 bases and V by 2 bases; bases with no gene match: 9. Germline V gene lookup returns CDR1 SNHLY and CDR2 FYNNEI. The CDR3 runs 18 residues. Full variable domain (remainder filled in from reference TRBV2 and TRBJ2-6): EPEVTQTPSHQVTQMGQEVILRCVPISNHLYFYWYRQILGQKVEFLVSFYNNEISEKSEIFDDQFSVERPDGSNFTLKIRSTKLEDSAMYFCASSEQTGVGPGANVLTFGAGSRLTVL.

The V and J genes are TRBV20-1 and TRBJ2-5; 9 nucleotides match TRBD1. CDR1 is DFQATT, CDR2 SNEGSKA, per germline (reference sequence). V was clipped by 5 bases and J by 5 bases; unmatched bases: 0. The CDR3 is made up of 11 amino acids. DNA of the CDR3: TGCAGTGCTGACAGGGGGGAGACCCAGTACTTC. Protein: CSADRGETQYF.

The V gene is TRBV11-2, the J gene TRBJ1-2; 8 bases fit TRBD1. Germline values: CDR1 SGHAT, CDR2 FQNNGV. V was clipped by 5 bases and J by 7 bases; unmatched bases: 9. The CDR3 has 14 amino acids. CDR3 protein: CASSTPRGRGGYTF. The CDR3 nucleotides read TGTGCCAGCAGCACCCCCAGGGGGCGAGGTGGCTACACCTTC.

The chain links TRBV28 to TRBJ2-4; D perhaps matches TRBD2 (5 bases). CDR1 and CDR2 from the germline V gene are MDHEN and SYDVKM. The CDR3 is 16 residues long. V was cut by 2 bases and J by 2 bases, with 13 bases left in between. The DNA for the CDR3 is TGTGCCAGCAGTTTAGAGGGCAGGCCGACCAAAAACATTCAGTACTTC. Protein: CASSLEGRPTKNIQYF. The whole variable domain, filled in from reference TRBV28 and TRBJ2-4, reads DVKVTQSSRYLVKRTGEKVFLECVQDMDHENMFWYRQDPGLGLRLIYFSYDVKMKEKGDIPEGYSVSREKKERFSLILESASTNQTSMYLCASSLEGRPTKNIQYFGAGTRLSVL.